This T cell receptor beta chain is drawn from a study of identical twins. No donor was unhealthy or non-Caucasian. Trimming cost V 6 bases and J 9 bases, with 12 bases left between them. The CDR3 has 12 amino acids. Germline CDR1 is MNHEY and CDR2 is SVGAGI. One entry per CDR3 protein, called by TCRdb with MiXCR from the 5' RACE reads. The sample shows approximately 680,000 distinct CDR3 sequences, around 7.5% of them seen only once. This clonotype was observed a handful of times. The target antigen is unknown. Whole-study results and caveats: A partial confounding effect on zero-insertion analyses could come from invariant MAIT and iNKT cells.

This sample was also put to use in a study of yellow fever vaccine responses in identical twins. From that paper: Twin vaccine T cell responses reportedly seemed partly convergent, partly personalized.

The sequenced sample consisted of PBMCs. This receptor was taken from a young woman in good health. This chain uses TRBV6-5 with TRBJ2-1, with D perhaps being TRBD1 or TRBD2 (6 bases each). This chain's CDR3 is CASSPGAAEQFF. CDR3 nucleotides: TGTGCCAGCAGCCCGGGGGCGGCTGAGCAGTTCTTC.